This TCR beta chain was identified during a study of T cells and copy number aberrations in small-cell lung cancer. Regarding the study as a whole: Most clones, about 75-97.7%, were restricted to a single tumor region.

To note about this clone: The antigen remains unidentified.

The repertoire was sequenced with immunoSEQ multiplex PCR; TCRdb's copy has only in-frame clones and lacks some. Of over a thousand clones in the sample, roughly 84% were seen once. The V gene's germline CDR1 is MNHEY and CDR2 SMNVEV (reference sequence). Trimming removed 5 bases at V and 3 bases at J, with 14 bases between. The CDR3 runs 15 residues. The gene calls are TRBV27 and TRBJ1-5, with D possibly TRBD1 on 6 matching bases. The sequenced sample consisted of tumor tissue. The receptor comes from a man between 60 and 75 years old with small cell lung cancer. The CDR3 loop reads CASSEKTGVNQPQHF. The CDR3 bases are TGTGCCAGCAGTGAAAAGACAGGAGTCAATCAGCCCCAGCATTTT.